The rows below give T cell receptor beta chains drawn from one sample of a study of blood T cells in healthy people across ages. TCRdb ran MiXCR on the 5' RACE reads and lists one entry per CDR3 protein. The sample holds about 1,500,000 distinct CDR3 sequences, roughly 40% seen once. Specimen: blood. The receptors here all came from a woman between 18 and 29 years old in good health. Both conserved end residues are part of each CDR3. D genes are given only for firm matches. Clone size is shown for a subset of rows, as once, few, many or a class of expanded clone.

len: 14
d_gene: NA
abundance: NA
j_gene: TRBJ2-1
v_gene: TRBV10-3
CDR3aa: CAISDMAFYNEQFF
CDR3nt: TGTGCCATCAGTGATATGGCATTCTACAATGAGCAGTTCTTC

len: 14
d_gene: TRBD2
abundance: few
j_gene: TRBJ2-5
v_gene: TRBV10-3
CDR3aa: CAISDPSGKETQYF
CDR3nt: TGTGCCATCAGTGACCCTAGCGGTAAAGAGACCCAGTACTTC

len: 14
d_gene: TRBD2
abundance: NA
j_gene: TRBJ2-7
v_gene: TRBV20-1
CDR3aa: CSAPIAGGIHEQYF
CDR3nt: TGCAGTGCGCCCATAGCGGGAGGGATCCACGAGCAGTACTTC

len: 15
d_gene: TRBD2
abundance: NA
j_gene: TRBJ2-3
v_gene: TRBV20-1
CDR3aa: CSATTSGRQSDTQYF
CDR3nt: TGCAGTGCTACAACTAGCGGGAGACAATCAGATACGCAGTATTTT

len: 14
d_gene: NA
abundance: NA
j_gene: TRBJ2-7
v_gene: TRBV7-6
CDR3aa: CASSFAGDIHEQYF
CDR3nt: TGTGCCAGCAGCTTTGCAGGGGACATCCACGAGCAGTACTTC

len: 11
d_gene: NA
abundance: few
j_gene: TRBJ2-7
v_gene: TRBV30
CDR3aa: CTWSLYYEQYF
CDR3nt: TGTACCTGGAGTCTTTACTACGAGCAGTACTTC

len: 15
d_gene: TRBD2
abundance: few
j_gene: TRBJ2-1
v_gene: TRBV24-1
CDR3aa: CATSDSSGGNNEQFF
CDR3nt: TGTGCCACCAGTGACTCCAGCGGGGGGAACAATGAGCAGTTCTTC

len: 15
d_gene: TRBD1
abundance: few
j_gene: TRBJ2-7
v_gene: TRBV2
CDR3aa: CASTLLGTGVEEQYF
CDR3nt: TGTGCCAGCACCCTCTTAGGGACAGGGGTGGAGGAGCAGTACTTC

len: 15
d_gene: TRBD1
abundance: few
j_gene: TRBJ1-6
v_gene: TRBV15
CDR3aa: CATSREGGTVSPLHF
CDR3nt: TGTGCCACCAGCAGGGAGGGAGGGACAGTTTCACCCCTCCACTTT

len: 15
d_gene: TRBD2
abundance: few
j_gene: TRBJ2-1
v_gene: TRBV10-3
CDR3aa: CAISDRLAIQETQFF
CDR3nt: TGTGCCATCAGTGATCGACTAGCGATCCAAGAGACCCAGTTCTTC

len: 16
d_gene: NA
abundance: NA
j_gene: TRBJ2-1
v_gene: TRBV11-2
CDR3aa: CASSSVGVLPYNEQFF
CDR3nt: TGTGCCAGCAGCTCAGTGGGGGTCCTCCCCTACAATGAGCAGTTCTTC

len: 14
d_gene: NA
abundance: NA
j_gene: TRBJ2-2
v_gene: TRBV7-8
CDR3aa: CASSHSPLTGELFF
CDR3nt: TGTGCCAGCAGCCACTCCCCCCTAACCGGGGAGCTGTTTTTT

len: 12
d_gene: NA
abundance: NA
j_gene: TRBJ1-2
v_gene: TRBV6-4
CDR3aa: CASSDGDYGYTF
CDR3nt: TGTGCCAGCAGTGACGGGGACTATGGCTACACCTTC

len: 16
d_gene: TRBD1
abundance: NA
j_gene: TRBJ2-1
v_gene: TRBV27
CDR3aa: CAGSSPQRTGDREQFF
CDR3nt: TGTGCCGGCAGTTCCCCCCAAAGGACAGGGGATAGGGAGCAGTTCTTC

len: 15
d_gene: NA
abundance: NA
j_gene: TRBJ2-4
v_gene: TRBV6-5
CDR3aa: CASSLGMGAKNIQYF
CDR3nt: TGTGCCAGCTCGCTCGGGATGGGGGCCAAAAACATTCAGTACTTC

len: 13
d_gene: NA
abundance: NA
j_gene: TRBJ2-3
v_gene: TRBV20-1
CDR3aa: CSASTRATDTQYF
CDR3nt: TGCAGTGCCTCGACCCGGGCCACAGATACGCAGTATTTT

len: 13
d_gene: NA
abundance: NA
j_gene: TRBJ1-1
v_gene: TRBV25-1
CDR3aa: CASSELGNTEAFF
CDR3nt: TGTGCCAGCAGTGAATTGGGGAACACTGAAGCTTTCTTT

len: 16
d_gene: TRBD2
abundance: NA
j_gene: TRBJ2-2
v_gene: TRBV20-1
CDR3aa: CSARDWTSGIRGELFF
CDR3nt: TGCAGTGCTAGGGACTGGACTAGCGGGATCCGAGGGGAGCTGTTTTTT

len: 13
d_gene: NA
abundance: NA
j_gene: TRBJ2-4
v_gene: TRBV6-5
CDR3aa: CASSNAAYGIQYF
CDR3nt: TGTGCCAGCAGTAACGCCGCATACGGCATTCAGTACTTC

len: 14
d_gene: TRBD2
abundance: NA
j_gene: TRBJ2-7
v_gene: TRBV29-1
CDR3aa: CSVVGTSGSYEQYF
CDR3nt: TGCAGCGTTGTAGGAACTAGCGGATCCTACGAGCAGTACTTC

len: 14
d_gene: NA
abundance: NA
j_gene: TRBJ2-7
v_gene: TRBV9
CDR3aa: CANSVGGAVDEQYF
CDR3nt: TGTGCCAACAGCGTAGGGGGGGCGGTCGACGAGCAGTACTTC

len: 15
d_gene: TRBD2
abundance: few
j_gene: TRBJ2-7
v_gene: TRBV7-9
CDR3aa: CASSSWTSGSYEQYF
CDR3nt: TGTGCCAGCAGCTCCTGGACTAGCGGGAGTTACGAGCAGTACTTC

len: 15
d_gene: TRBD2
abundance: many
j_gene: TRBJ2-7
v_gene: TRBV11-2
CDR3aa: CASSLVGGSSYEQYF
CDR3nt: TGCGCCAGCAGCTTGGTCGGGGGGTCCTCCTACGAGCAGTACTTC

len: 16
d_gene: NA
abundance: few
j_gene: TRBJ2-7
v_gene: TRBV18
CDR3aa: CASSPPRTGLSYEQYF
CDR3nt: TGTGCCAGCTCACCACCCCGTACAGGGCTCTCCTACGAGCAGTACTTC

len: 12
d_gene: NA
abundance: many
j_gene: TRBJ1-1
v_gene: TRBV24-1
CDR3aa: CATSDPGTEAFF
CDR3nt: TGTGCCACCAGTGACCCCGGGACTGAAGCTTTCTTT